A selection of T cell receptor beta chains follows, all from one sample in a study of blood T cell repertoires in COVID-19. Profiling relied on immunoSEQ multiplex PCR, and the TCRdb table lists in-frame clones only, not all of them. Among 150,000 to 200,000 clones listed, about 85% were seen once. Sequenced: peripheral blood. The receptors here all came from a person aged 65-85 years with COVID-19, enrolled during active disease. Both conserved end residues are part of each CDR3. D genes are given only for firm matches. Clone size appears in some rows only: once, few, many, or a class for an expanded clone.

V	size	J	D	DNA	CDR3
TRBV5-4	-	TRBJ2-3	TRBD2	TGTGCCAGCAGCTTGGGGACTAGGACAGATACGCAGTATTTT	CASSLGTRTDTQYF
TRBV7-9	-	TRBJ1-5	-	TGTGCCAGCAGCTTAGGAGGAAATAGCAATCAGCCCCAGCATTTT	CASSLGGNSNQPQHF
TRBV2	-	TRBJ2-5	TRBD2	TGTGCCAGCAGTGAAGAGCGGGAGTCGGAGACCCAGTACTTC	CASSEERESETQYF
TRBV6-5	-	TRBJ1-1	-	TGTGCCAGCAGTTATTTCAGGGCTATGAACACTGAAGCTTTCTTT	CASSYFRAMNTEAFF
TRBV20-1	-	TRBJ2-7	-	TGCAGTGCCAACTACGAGCAGTACTTC	CSANYEQYF
TRBV5-4	-	TRBJ2-1	TRBD1	TGTGCCAGCAGCCCCCGACAGGGGACCTACAATGAGCAGTTCTTC	CASSPRQGTYNEQFF
TRBV15	-	TRBJ1-6	TRBD1	TGTGCCACCAGCAGAGACCGGACAGGGGGCGATCTTTTTTCACCCCTCCACTTT	CATSRDRTGGDLFSPLHF
TRBV12-3/TRBV12-4	once	TRBJ1-1	-	TGTGCCAGCAGGACATTACACACTGAAGCTTTCTTT	CASRTLHTEAFF
TRBV19	once	TRBJ1-5	-	TGTGCCAGTAGTGCCCAGGGTTCTCAGCCCCAGCATTTT	CASSAQGSQPQHF
TRBV7-2	-	TRBJ2-1	-	TGTGCCAGCAGTTACAGGGAAACCTCCTACAATGAGCAGTTCTTC	CASSYRETSYNEQFF
TRBV4-1	-	TRBJ2-1	-	TGCGCCAGCAGCCAAGTGGACTTTTACAATGAGCAGTTCTTC	CASSQVDFYNEQFF
TRBV7-9	-	TRBJ2-5	TRBD1	TGTGCCAGCAGCCTCAGGACAGGTCTCCAAGAGACCCAGTACTTC	CASSLRTGLQETQYF
TRBV28	-	TRBJ2-3	-	TGTGCCAGCAGAGGGGGAACTAGCACAGATACGCAGTATTTT	CASRGGTSTDTQYF
TRBV14	-	TRBJ2-1	-	TGTGCCAGCAGCTCCGGCAGGGGATACAATGAGCAGTTCTTC	CASSSGRGYNEQFF
TRBV30	-	TRBJ2-2	-	TGTGCCTGGGGGGAGCGGATCCTCATCGGGGAGCTGTTTTTT	CAWGERILIGELFF
TRBV12-3/TRBV12-4	-	TRBJ1-1	-	TGTGCCAGCAGTACAAAACTGAACACTGAAGCTTTCTTT	CASSTKLNTEAFF
TRBV5-1	-	TRBJ1-2	-	TGCGCCAGCAGCTTGGGTGCAGATTATGGCTACACCTTC	CASSLGADYGYTF
TRBV2	-	TRBJ2-3	-	TGTGCCAGCAGGGGGGGGGCGCCCAATCCGCAGTATTTT	CASRGGAPNPQYF
TRBV4-2	-	TRBJ2-3	TRBD2	TGTGCCAGCAGCCAAGGGGGCGGACTAGCGGGAGGGACAGATACGCAGTATTTT	CASSQGGGLAGGTDTQYF
TRBV7-2	-	TRBJ1-5	-	TGTGCCAGCAGCTTAGTCGGAGCGGGCAGCAATCAGCCCCAGCATTTT	CASSLVGAGSNQPQHF
TRBV6-5	-	TRBJ2-7	-	TGTGCCGCCGGGCGGGGTGAATCCTACGAGCAGTACTTC	CAAGRGESYEQYF
TRBV27	-	TRBJ2-5	TRBD2	TGTGCCAGCAGTTTCTTCGGTCTAGCGGGGGGGCGGGTAGAGACCCAGTACTTC	CASSFFGLAGGRVETQYF
TRBV6-6	-	TRBJ2-1	TRBD2	TGTGCCAGCAGTACGGGAGGGCCTGATGAGCAGTTCTTC	CASSTGGPDEQFF
TRBV7-2	-	TRBJ2-7	TRBD2	TGTGCCATCCGCCCGGGGGGAGGGGTGTACGAGCAGTACTTC	CAIRPGGGVYEQYF
TRBV7-9	once	TRBJ2-7	TRBD2	TGTGCCAGCAGCCCGCCTAGCGGGCTAGACTACGAGCAGTACTTC	CASSPPSGLDYEQYF
TRBV11-2	-	TRBJ2-7	TRBD2	TGTGCCAGCAGCTTACCAGCGGGGTTCGAGCAGTACTTC	CASSLPAGFEQYF
TRBV19	-	TRBJ1-5	TRBD1	TGTGCCAGTAGTAAGGGAGGACAGGGCTATCAGCCCCAGCATTTT	CASSKGGQGYQPQHF
TRBV5-1	few	TRBJ1-5	TRBD1	TGCGCCAGCAGCATCGGACAGGGGGGTCAGCCCCAGCATTTT	CASSIGQGGQPQHF
TRBV19	-	TRBJ1-6	TRBD1	TGTGCCAGTAGACCGGGACAGGGGGGGGTATGGTCACCCCTCCACTTT	CASRPGQGGVWSPLHF
TRBV6-2/TRBV6-3	-	TRBJ2-7	-	TGTGCCAGCAGTTATGCACGGACACTACCCCGCTACGAGCAGTACTTC	CASSYARTLPRYEQYF
TRBV9	-	TRBJ1-6	-	TGTGCCAGCAGCGTAACGGAGCTAGGATCACCCCTCCACTTT	CASSVTELGSPLHF
TRBV3-1/TRBV3-2	-	TRBJ2-7	-	TGTGCCAGCAGTGGGGATTGGAGGGGAACCTACGAGCAGTACTTC	CASSGDWRGTYEQYF
TRBV6-5	-	TRBJ1-1	TRBD1	TGTGCCAGCAGTTACCGGGACAGATATGAAGCTTTCTTT	CASSYRDRYEAFF
TRBV4-2	once	TRBJ1-5	-	TGTGCCAGCAGCCAAGTGGGAGGTTCGGGTCAGCCCCAGCATTTT	CASSQVGGSGQPQHF
TRBV5-4	-	TRBJ1-2	-	TGTGCCAGCAGCTTGGCCTTGGCTGGCTACACCTTC	CASSLALAGYTF
TRBV10-3	-	TRBJ2-5	-	TGTGCCATCAGTGATTCGCCGGTAACGGGGGAGACCCAGTACTTC	CAISDSPVTGETQYF
TRBV9	-	TRBJ2-1	TRBD2	TGTGCCAGCAGCGTAGTGGGCAGAGGACTAGCGGGGAATGAGCAGTTCTTC	CASSVVGRGLAGNEQFF
TRBV10-3	once	TRBJ2-3	-	TGTGCCATCAGTGAATCTAGCGCCACAGATACGCAGTATTTT	CAISESSATDTQYF